This record concerns one TCR beta chain sequence. The data derive from a study of T cell changes during pregnancy in multiple sclerosis. The repertoire was sequenced with immunoSEQ multiplex PCR; TCRdb's copy has only in-frame clones and lacks some. Of tens of thousands of clones in the sample, about 90% were seen once. This CDR3 comprises 15 residues. The germline CDR1 and CDR2 sequences are LGHNA and YSLEER. V lost 4 bases and J 4 bases, leaving 16 bases between the germline ends. This rearrangement joins TRBV4-3 to TRBJ1-2; maybe TRBD1 (6 bases). The sequence was collected from a female donor with multiple sclerosis, enrolled in a pregnancy study. The sample in question was CD4+ T cells from peripheral blood mononuclear cells, obtained in the first trimester of pregnancy. The CDR3 coding sequence is TGCGCCAGCAGCCCAGCCCGGGGGGCAGGCTATGGCTACACCTTC. This sequence encodes CASSPARGAGYGYTF.